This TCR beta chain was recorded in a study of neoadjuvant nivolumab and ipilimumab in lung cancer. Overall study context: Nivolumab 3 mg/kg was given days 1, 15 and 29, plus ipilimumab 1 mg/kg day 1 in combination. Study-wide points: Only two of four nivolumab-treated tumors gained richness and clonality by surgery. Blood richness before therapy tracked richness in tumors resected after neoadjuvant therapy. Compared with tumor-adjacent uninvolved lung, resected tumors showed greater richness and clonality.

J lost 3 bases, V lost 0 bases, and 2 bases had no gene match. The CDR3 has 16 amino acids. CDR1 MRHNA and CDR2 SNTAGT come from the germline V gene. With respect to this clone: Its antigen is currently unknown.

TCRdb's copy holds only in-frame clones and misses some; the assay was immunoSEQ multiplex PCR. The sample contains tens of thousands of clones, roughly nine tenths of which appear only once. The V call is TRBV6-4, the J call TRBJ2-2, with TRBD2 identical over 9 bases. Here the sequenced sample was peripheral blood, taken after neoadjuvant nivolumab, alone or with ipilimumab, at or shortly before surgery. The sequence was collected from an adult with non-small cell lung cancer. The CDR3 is CASSDSREGDTGELFF. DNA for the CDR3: TGTGCCAGCAGTGACTCGCGGGAGGGTGACACCGGGGAGCTGTTTTTT.